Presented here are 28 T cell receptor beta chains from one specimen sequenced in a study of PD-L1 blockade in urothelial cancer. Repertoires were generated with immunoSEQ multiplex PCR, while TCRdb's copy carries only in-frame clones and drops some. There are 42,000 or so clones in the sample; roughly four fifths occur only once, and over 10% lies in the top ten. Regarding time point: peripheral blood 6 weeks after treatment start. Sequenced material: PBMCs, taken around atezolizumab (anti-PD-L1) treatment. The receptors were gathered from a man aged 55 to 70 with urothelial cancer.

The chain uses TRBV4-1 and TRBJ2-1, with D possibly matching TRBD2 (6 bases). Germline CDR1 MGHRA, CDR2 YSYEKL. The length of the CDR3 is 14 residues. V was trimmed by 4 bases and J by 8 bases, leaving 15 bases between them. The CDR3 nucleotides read TGCGCCAGCAGCCCAGAGGGAGGAGGCGATGAGCAGTTCTTC. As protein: CASSPEGGGDEQFF.

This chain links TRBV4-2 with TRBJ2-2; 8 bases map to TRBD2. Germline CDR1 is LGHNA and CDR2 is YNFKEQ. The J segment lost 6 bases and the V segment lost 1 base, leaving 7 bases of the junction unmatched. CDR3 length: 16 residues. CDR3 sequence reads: CASSQAGTRVPGELFF. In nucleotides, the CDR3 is TGTGCCAGCAGCCAAGCCGGGACTAGGGTCCCCGGGGAGCTGTTTTTT.

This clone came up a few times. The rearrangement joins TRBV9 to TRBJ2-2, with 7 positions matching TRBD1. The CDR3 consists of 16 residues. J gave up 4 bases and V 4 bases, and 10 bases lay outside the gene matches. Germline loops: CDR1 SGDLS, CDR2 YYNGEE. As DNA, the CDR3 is TGTGCCAGCAGCCCTACCCCGACAGGGACCACCGGGGAGCTGTTTTTT. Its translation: CASSPTPTGTTGELFF.

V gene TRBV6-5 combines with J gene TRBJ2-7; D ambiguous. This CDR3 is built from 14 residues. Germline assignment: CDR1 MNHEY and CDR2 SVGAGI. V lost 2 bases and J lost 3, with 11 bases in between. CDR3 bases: TGTGCCAGCAGTTACGGAGATTCCCGCTACGAGCAGTACTTC. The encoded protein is CASSYGDSRYEQYF.

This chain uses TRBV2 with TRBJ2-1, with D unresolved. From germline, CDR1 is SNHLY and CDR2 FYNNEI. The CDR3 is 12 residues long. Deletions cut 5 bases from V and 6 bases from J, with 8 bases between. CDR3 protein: CASSTEANEQFF. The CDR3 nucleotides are TGTGCCAGCAGTACTGAGGCCAATGAGCAGTTCTTC.

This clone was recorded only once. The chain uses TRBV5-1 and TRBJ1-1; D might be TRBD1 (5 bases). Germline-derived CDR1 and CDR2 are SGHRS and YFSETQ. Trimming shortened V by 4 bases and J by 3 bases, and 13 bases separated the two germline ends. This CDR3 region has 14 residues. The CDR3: CASSREGYDTEAFF. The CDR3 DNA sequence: TGCGCCAGCAGCAGGGAGGGGTACGACACTGAAGCTTTCTTT. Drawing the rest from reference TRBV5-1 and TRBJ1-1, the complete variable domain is KAGVTQTPRYLIKTRGQQVTLSCSPISGHRSVSWYQQTPGQGLQFLFEYFSETQRNKGNFPGRFSGRQFSNSRSEMNVSTLELGDSALYLCASSREGYDTEAFFGQGTRLTVV.

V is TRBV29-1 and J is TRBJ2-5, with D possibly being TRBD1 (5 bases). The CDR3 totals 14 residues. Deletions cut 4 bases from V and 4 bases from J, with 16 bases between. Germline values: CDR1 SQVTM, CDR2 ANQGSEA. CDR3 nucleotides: TGCAGCGTTGTGCCCCCTGGAAGGGGAGAGACCCAGTACTTC. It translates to CSVVPPGRGETQYF.

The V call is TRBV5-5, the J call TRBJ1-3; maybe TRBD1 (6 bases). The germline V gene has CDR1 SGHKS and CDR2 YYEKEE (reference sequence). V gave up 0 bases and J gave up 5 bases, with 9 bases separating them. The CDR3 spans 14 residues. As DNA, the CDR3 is TGTGCCAGCAGCTTGGGGACAGATCGAAACACCATATATTTT. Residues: CASSLGTDRNTIYF.

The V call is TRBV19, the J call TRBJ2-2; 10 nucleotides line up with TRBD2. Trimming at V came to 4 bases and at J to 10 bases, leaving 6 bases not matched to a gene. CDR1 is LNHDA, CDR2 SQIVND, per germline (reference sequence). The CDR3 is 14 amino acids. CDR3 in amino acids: CASSKTSGKVELFF. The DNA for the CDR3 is TGTGCCAGTAGTAAAACTAGCGGGAAGGTGGAGCTGTTTTTT.

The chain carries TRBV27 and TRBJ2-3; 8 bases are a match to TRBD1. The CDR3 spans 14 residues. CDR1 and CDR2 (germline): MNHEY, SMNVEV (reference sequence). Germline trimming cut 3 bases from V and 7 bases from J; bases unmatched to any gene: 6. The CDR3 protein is CASSFGQGANTQYF. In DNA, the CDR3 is TGTGCCAGCAGTTTCGGCCAGGGGGCTAATACGCAGTATTTT.

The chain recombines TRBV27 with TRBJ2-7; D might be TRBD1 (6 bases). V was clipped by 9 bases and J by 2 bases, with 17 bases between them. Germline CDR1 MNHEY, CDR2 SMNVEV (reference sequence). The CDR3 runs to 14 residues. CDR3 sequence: CASGQFSGPYEQYF. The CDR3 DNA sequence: TGTGCCAGTGGACAGTTCTCGGGTCCCTACGAGCAGTACTTC.

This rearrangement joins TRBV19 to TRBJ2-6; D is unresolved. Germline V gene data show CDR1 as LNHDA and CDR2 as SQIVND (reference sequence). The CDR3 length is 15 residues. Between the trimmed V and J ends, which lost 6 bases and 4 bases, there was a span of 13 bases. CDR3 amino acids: CASSMSGSGANVLTF. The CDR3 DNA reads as TGTGCCAGTAGCATGTCGGGTTCCGGGGCCAACGTCCTGACTTTC.

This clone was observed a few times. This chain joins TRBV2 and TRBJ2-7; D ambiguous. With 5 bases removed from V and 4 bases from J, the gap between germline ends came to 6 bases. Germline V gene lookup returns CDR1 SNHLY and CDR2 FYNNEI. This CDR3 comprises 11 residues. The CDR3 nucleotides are TGTGCCAGCAGTAACTTGTACGAGCAGTACTTC. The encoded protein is CASSNLYEQYF.

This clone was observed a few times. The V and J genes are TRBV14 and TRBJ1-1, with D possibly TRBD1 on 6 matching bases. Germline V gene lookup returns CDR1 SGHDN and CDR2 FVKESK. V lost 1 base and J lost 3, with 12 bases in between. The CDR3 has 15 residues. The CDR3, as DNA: TGTGCCAGCAGCCAAGGATCAACAGGGCACACTGAAGCTTTCTTT. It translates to CASSQGSTGHTEAFF.

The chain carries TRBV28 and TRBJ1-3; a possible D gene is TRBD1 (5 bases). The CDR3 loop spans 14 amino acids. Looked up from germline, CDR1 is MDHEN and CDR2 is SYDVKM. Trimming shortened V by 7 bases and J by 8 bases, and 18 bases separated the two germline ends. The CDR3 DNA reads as TGTGCCAGCACCCCCGTGGCCTTAGGGGACACCATATATTTT. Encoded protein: CASTPVALGDTIYF.

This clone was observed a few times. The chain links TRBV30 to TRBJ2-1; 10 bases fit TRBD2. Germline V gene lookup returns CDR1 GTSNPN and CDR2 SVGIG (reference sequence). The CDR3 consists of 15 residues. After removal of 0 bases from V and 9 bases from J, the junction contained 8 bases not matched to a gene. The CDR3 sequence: CAWSVILAGVGEQFF. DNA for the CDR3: TGTGCCTGGAGTGTAATCCTAGCGGGAGTGGGTGAGCAGTTCTTC. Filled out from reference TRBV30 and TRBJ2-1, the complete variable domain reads SQTIHQWPATLVQPVGSPLSLECTVEGTSNPNLYWYRQAAGRGLQLLFYSVGIGQISSEVPQNLSASRPQDRQFILSSKKLLLSDSGFYLCAWSVILAGVGEQFFGPGTRLTVL.

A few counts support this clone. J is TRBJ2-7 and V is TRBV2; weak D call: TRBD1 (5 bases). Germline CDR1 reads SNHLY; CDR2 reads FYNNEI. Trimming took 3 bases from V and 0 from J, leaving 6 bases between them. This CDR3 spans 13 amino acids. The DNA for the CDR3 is TGTGCCAGCAGTGACAGGGCCTCCTACGAGCAGTACTTC. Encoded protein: CASSDRASYEQYF.

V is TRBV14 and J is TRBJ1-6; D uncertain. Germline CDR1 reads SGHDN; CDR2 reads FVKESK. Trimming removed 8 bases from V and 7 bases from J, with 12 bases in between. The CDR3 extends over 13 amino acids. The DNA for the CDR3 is TGTGCCAGCTGCATGATCGGGAATTCACCCCTCCACTTT. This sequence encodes CASCMIGNSPLHF.

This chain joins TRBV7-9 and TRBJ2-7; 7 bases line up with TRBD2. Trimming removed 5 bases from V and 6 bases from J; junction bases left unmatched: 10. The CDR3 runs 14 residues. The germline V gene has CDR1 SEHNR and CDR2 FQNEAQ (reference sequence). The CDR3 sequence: CASSPARGVGEQYF. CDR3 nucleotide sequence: TGTGCCAGCAGCCCGGCCCGGGGGGTCGGCGAGCAGTACTTC.

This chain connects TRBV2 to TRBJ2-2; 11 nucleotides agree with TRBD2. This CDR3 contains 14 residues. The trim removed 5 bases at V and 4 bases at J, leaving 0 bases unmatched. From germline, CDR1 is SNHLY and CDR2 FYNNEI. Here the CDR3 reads CASSLAGGTGELFF. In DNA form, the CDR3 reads TGTGCCAGCAGTCTAGCGGGAGGCACCGGGGAGCTGTTTTTT.

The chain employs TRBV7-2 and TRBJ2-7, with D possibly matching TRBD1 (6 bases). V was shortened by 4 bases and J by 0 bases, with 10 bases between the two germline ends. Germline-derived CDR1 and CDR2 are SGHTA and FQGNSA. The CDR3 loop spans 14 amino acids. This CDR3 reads CASSSGTNSYEQYF. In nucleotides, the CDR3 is TGTGCCAGCAGCTCCGGGACAAACTCCTACGAGCAGTACTTC.

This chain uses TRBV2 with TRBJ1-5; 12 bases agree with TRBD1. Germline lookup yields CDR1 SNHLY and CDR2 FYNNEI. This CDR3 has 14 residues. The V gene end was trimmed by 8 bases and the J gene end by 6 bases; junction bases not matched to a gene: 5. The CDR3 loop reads CASGTGGAGQPQHF. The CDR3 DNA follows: TGTGCCAGCGGGACAGGGGGCGCCGGTCAGCCCCAGCATTTT.

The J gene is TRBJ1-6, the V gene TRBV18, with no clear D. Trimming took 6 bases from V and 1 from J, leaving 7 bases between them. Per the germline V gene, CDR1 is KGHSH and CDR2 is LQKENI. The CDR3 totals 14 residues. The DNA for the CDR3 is TGTGCCAGCTCTCCGGGATCCTATAATTCACCCCTCCACTTT. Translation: CASSPGSYNSPLHF.

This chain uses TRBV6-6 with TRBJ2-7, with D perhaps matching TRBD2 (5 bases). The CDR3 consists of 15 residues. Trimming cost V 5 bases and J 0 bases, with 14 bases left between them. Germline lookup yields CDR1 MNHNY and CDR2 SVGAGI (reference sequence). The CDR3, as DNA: TGTGCCAGCAGTCCCCGGGATAGCTCCTCCTACGAGCAGTACTTC. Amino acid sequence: CASSPRDSSSYEQYF.

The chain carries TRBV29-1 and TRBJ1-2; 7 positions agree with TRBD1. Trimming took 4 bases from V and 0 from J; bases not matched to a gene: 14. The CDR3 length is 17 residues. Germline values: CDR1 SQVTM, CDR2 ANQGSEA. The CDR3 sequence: CSVGPSPAGQTNYGYTF. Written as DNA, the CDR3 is TGCAGCGTTGGTCCGTCTCCCGCGGGACAGACTAACTATGGCTACACCTTC. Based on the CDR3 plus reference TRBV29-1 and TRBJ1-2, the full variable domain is SAVISQKPSRDICQRGTSLTIQCQVDSQVTMMFWYRQQPGQSLTLIATANQGSEATYESGFVIDKFPISRPNLTFSTLTVSNMSPEDSSIYLCSVGPSPAGQTNYGYTFGSGTRLTVV.

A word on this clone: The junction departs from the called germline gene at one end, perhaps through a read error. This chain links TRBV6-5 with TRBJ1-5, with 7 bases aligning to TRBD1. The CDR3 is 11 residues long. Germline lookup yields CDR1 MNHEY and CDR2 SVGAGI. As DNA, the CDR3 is TGTGCCAGCAGTTGGAGACAGGGTATGCCCTTT. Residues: CASSWRQGMPF.

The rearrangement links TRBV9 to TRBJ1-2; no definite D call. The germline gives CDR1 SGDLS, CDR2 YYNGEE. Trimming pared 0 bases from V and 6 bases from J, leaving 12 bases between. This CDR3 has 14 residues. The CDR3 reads CASSVALPGDGYTF. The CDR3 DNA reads TGTGCCAGCAGCGTAGCTCTACCGGGAGATGGCTACACCTTC.

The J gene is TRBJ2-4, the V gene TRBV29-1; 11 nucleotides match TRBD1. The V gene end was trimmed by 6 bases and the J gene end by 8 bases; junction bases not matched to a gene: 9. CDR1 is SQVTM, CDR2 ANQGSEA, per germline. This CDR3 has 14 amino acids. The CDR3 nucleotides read TGCAGCGTCTCACCCGGGACAGGGGGGGACATTCAGTACTTC. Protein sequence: CSVSPGTGGDIQYF.